The source of this TCR beta chain is a study of blood T cell repertoires in COVID-19 (TCRdb year 2020). Notes on the research overall: Samples covering the acute and convalescent phases of COVID-19 were provided by collaborators in the United States, Italy and Spain. The dataset comprised deeply sampled blood TCRbeta repertoires from subjects exposed to, actively infected with, or recovered from COVID-19. Nearly every sample came with metadata listing a de-identified subject ID, COVID-19 status, age in years and sex. The repertoires were made available in a free public database intended to serve as a resource for research on the immune response to SARS-CoV-2. The material from the prospective study consisted of cDNA or gDNA derived from T cells, B-cell-depleted T cells, or PBMCs. Where HLA class I and class II types were available, the types were taken from metadata supplied by the sample provider, not from assay-based typing. The samples were drawn from the first 160 participants of the ongoing ImmuneRACE study and from over a thousand subjects provided by 6 global collaborators. The full study reports these points: The amount of clinical and demographic metadata varied by source and participant and was provided uncurated.

The collaborating institutions used their own protocols to collect whole blood in K2EDTA tubes. Collaborator samples were shipped for TCRbeta analysis as frozen whole blood, isolated PBMCs, or DNA extracted from either sample type. There are 20 amino acids in the CDR3, from cysteine to phenylalanine inclusive. Solely the CDR3 DNA is kept, with 60 bases framed from the first base. V is trimmed back by 1 base and J by 1 base, and the junction contains 15 bases that no gene match accounts for. The germline V gene (reference sequence) specifies LGHDT as CDR1 and YNNKEL as CDR2. The immunoSEQ Assay, a bias-controlled multiplex PCR, was used to amplify TCRbeta CDR3 regions from genomic DNA. As for the original processing: The number of nucleated cells in each sample was estimated from the amplification of reference gene primers within the assay. Sequence reads were collapsed and filtered to measure the absolute abundance of every unique TCRbeta CDR3 rearrangement. For each sample, productive Simpson clonality was calculated as the square root of Simpson's diversity index across productive rearrangements. TCRdb carries this immuneACCESS record with in-frame sequences only. Its versions omit some clonotypes, under half of them owing to an unresolved V gene in the studies checked, with the rest unexplained. V and J calls and clone size are given by that table; D and trimming were obtained from the DNA. The sample includes over 90,000 clones, with just over 90% observed a single time. The ten largest clones represent around 5.1% of the sample.

In the case of this clone: Its antigen is currently not known. One base away there is no much larger clone; base qualities are not given.

This chain joins TRBV3-1 (or the pseudogene TRBV3-2) to TRBJ2-2; 7 bases in between match TRBD2. The receptor was derived from a man in his fifties or sixties with acute or convalescent COVID-19. Material: peripheral blood. The DNA is TGTGCCAGCAGCCAAGGACAGCCGTTTCGGGACTACCAGAACACCGGGGAGCTGTTTTTT. Translation gives CASSQGQPFRDYQNTGELFF.